Detailed here is one T cell receptor (beta chain). The CDR3 has 16 residues. V was pared by 6 bases and J by 5 bases, with 15 bases of the junction left unmatched. Germline values: CDR1 MGHDK, CDR2 SYGVNS. The sample is drawn from a study of blood T cell repertoires in COVID-19. Study overall: There were acute and convalescent COVID-19 samples, and they came from the United States, Italy and Spain. T cells, B-cell-depleted T cells, or PBMCs supplied cDNA or gDNA.

In the original analysis: Amplified reference gene primers provided the basis for estimating nucleated cell counts. TCRdb's table, derived via immunoSEQ multiplex PCR, lists solely in-frame clones and lacks some. V and J calls and clone size follow that table, whereas D and trimming were derived from the DNA. The table lists about 670,000 clones, about 87% of them singletons. The origin of this receptor is a woman under 30 with acute or convalescent COVID-19. The sequenced sample was peripheral blood. V and J are TRBV25-1 and TRBJ2-5, with TRBD2 matching 7 bases. CDR3 sequence reads: CASSPRGGSVSETQYF. CDR3 DNA: TGTGCCAGCAGCCCTAGGGGAGGGTCCGTATCGGAGACCCAGTACTTC.